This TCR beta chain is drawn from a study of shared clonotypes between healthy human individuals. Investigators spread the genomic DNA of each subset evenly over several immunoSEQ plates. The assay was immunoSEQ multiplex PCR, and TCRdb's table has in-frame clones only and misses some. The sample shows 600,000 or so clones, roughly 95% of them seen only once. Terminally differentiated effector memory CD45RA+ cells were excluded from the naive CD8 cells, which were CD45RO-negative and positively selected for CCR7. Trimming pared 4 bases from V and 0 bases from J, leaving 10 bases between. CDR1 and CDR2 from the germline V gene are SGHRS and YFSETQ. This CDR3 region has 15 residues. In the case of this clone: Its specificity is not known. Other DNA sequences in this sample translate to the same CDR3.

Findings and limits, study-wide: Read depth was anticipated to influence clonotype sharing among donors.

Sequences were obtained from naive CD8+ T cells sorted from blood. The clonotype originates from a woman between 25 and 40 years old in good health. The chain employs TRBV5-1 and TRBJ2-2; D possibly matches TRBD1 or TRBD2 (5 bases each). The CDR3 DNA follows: TGCGCCAGCAGCCCCGGGACGGCGAACACCGGGGAGCTGTTTTTT. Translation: CASSPGTANTGELFF. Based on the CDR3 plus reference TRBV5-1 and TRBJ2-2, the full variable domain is KAGVTQTPRYLIKTRGQQVTLSCSPISGHRSVSWYQQTPGQGLQFLFEYFSETQRNKGNFPGRFSGRQFSNSRSEMNVSTLELGDSALYLCASSPGTANTGELFFGEGSRLTVL.